This T cell receptor (beta chain) emerged from a study of CD8 T cells in ankylosing spondylitis. TCRdb reprocessed the 5' RACE reads via MiXCR and lists one record per CDR3 protein. In the table there are approximately 500,000 distinct CDR3 sequences, about 13% of which are singletons. Study-level findings and limits: Clones linked to disease were reported to show significant enrichment in matched ankylosing spondylitis synovial fluid. In ankylosing spondylitis blood, a motif of roughly eight highly homologous TCR beta variants appeared characteristic. A subset of motif variants has previously been described in the synovial fluid and blood of reactive arthritis.

In the case of this clonotype: Its specificity is unknown.

Losses at the gene ends were 7 bases for V and 3 bases for J; bases not matched to a gene: 4. There are 13 residues in the CDR3. CDR1 is MGHDK, CDR2 SYGVNS, per germline. This clonotype was sampled from a male donor with ankylosing spondylitis. V gene TRBV25-1 combines with J gene TRBJ1-2; 8 bases line up with TRBD1. Sequenced material: blood, either unsorted or a sorted T cell fraction (not recorded which). CDR3 sequence reads: CASNGQGDYGYTF. CDR3 nucleotides: TGTGCCAGCAATGGACAGGGTGACTATGGCTACACCTTC.